Below, 7 T cell receptor beta chains from the same sample are listed, as sequenced in a study of graft-versus-host responses after intestinal transplantation (dated by TCRdb to the early 2020s). Libraries were constructed by the immunoSEQ multiplex PCR assay. Here the immuneACCESS table is served through TCRdb, limited to in-frame sequences with V and J called. Missing clones are a known gap in these copies; in checked studies unresolved V genes cover under half, and the rest lacks a known reason. For this sample there are more than 20,000 clones; 75% to 90% appear just once. The top ten hold more than 0.75% of the sample. Sequences were derived from PBMCs, sampled 463 days after intestinal transplant. Receptor source: a human patient who received an intestinal transplant, so some T cells may come from the graft donor.

V gene TRBV28 combines with J gene TRBJ2-1; 7 bases are shared with TRBD2. The CDR3 loop spans 15 amino acids. The J segment lost 9 bases and the V segment lost 8 bases, leaving 16 bases of the junction unmatched. Germline V gives CDR1 MDHEN, CDR2 SYDVKM. In nucleotides, the CDR3 is TGTGCCAGCCGCTACTCGGGAGGCCCCCACGGTGAGCAGTTCTTC. Translation: CASRYSGGPHGEQFF. Combining the CDR3 with reference TRBV28 and TRBJ2-1 gives the whole variable domain DVKVTQSSRYLVKRTGEKVFLECVQDMDHENMFWYRQDPGLGLRLIYFSYDVKMKEKGDIPEGYSVSREKKERFSLILESASTNQTSMYLCASRYSGGPHGEQFFGPGTRLTVL.

There are a few counts of this clone. The chain joins TRBV6-9 to TRBJ2-3; TRBD2 might be the D (5 bases). CDR1 and CDR2 from the germline V gene are MNHGY and SVAAGI. The CDR3 runs to 15 residues. Trimming stripped 6 bases from V and 1 base from J, with 14 bases between. The CDR3 nucleotides read TGTGCCAGCAGGTATACTAGTGGTGGCACAGATACGCAGTATTTT. Its translation is CASRYTSGGTDTQYF.

This chain links TRBV5-1 with TRBJ2-3, with 8 bases that match TRBD1. Germline lookup yields CDR1 SGHRS and CDR2 YFSETQ. The CDR3 runs to 17 residues. Trimming cost V 4 bases and J 2 bases; bases outside gene matches: 12. In nucleotides, the CDR3 is TGCGCCAGCAGCAAAGACAGGGGTCTTGGATACACAGATACGCAGTATTTT. Translating it yields CASSKDRGLGYTDTQYF. Based on the CDR3 plus reference TRBV5-1 and TRBJ2-3, the full variable domain is KAGVTQTPRYLIKTRGQQVTLSCSPISGHRSVSWYQQTPGQGLQFLFEYFSETQRNKGNFPGRFSGRQFSNSRSEMNVSTLELGDSALYLCASSKDRGLGYTDTQYFGPGTRLTVL.

This clone has just one count. This chain uses TRBV30 with TRBJ1-3, with D possibly matching TRBD1 (6 bases). This CDR3 is built from 13 residues. Trimming left V 4 bases short and J 4 bases short, with 11 bases between. Germline V gene data show CDR1 as GTSNPN and CDR2 as SVGIG (reference sequence). CDR3 sequence reads: CAWNRDIGNTIYF. The DNA of the CDR3 is TGTGCCTGGAATAGGGACATCGGAAACACCATATATTTT.

About this clone itself: This CDR3 is also generated by other DNA sequences in the sample. This sequence joins TRBV18 and TRBJ1-5; a possible D gene is TRBD1 (5 bases). The ends were cut back, 3 bases at V and 4 bases at J, with 13 bases in the middle. CDR3 size: 15 residues. CDR1 is KGHSH and CDR2 is LQKENI in the germline V gene. The CDR3 here is CASSPRDPTNQPQHF. CDR3 coding DNA: TGTGCCAGCTCACCCCGGGACCCTACTAATCAGCCCCAGCATTTT.

This sequence joins TRBV9 and TRBJ2-7; D unresolved. Per germline, CDR1 SGDLS and CDR2 YYNGEE. With 0 bases removed from V and 0 bases from J, the gap between germline ends came to 7 bases. The CDR3 has 14 residues. CDR3 coding DNA: TGTGCCAGCAGCGTAGGACGGAGCTCCTACGAGCAGTACTTC. This encodes CASSVGRSSYEQYF.

This sequence joins TRBV10-3 and TRBJ1-1; 7 bases map to TRBD1. The J segment lost 0 bases and the V segment lost 4 bases, leaving 5 bases of the junction unmatched. The CDR3 covers 15 residues. Germline CDR1 ENHRY, CDR2 SYGVKD. The CDR3 reads CAISGDSGMNTEAFF. The CDR3 bases are TGTGCCATCAGTGGGGACAGCGGAATGAACACTGAAGCTTTCTTT.